What follows are 17 T cell receptor beta chains derived from one specimen sequenced in a study of cytomegalovirus exposure and HLA in healthy donors. Primers for the PCR totalled 60 Vbeta and 13 Jbeta. Clones were sequenced by immunoSEQ multiplex PCR, and TCRdb holds only the in-frame ones, with some missing. The sample has roughly 70,000 clones, roughly 74% seen once. The sequenced sample consisted of PBMCs. These receptors were obtained from a human donor in good health.

The rearrangement joins TRBV9 to TRBJ2-7; weak D call: TRBD2 (6 bases). Trimming pared 4 bases from V and 6 bases from J, leaving 17 bases between. The CDR3 runs 14 residues. The germline CDR1 and CDR2 sequences are SGDLS and YYNGEE. CDR3 region: CASSTGTYPSEQYF. The CDR3, as DNA: TGTGCCAGCAGCACCGGGACTTACCCCTCCGAGCAGTACTTC.

The rearrangement joins TRBV9 to TRBJ2-2, with D tentatively TRBD2 (7 bases). The CDR3 has 19 amino acids. Germline lookup yields CDR1 SGDLS and CDR2 YYNGEE. With 3 bases removed from V and 1 base from J, the gap between germline ends came to 22 bases. CDR3 protein: CASSGSEAGGAVNTGELFF. CDR3 in DNA: TGTGCCAGCAGCGGCTCGGAAGCTGGGGGGGCGGTGAACACCGGGGAGCTGTTTTTT.

The chain joins TRBV7-3 to TRBJ2-7; D may be TRBD2 (6 bases). Between the trimmed V and J ends, which lost 5 bases and 3 bases, there was a span of 14 bases. The CDR3 runs 14 residues. Germline V gives CDR1 SGHTA, CDR2 FQGTGA. The CDR3 protein is CASSVAPGLYEQYF. The CDR3 DNA is TGTGCCAGCAGCGTCGCGCCGGGACTCTACGAGCAGTACTTC.

The chain links TRBV28 to TRBJ2-1; TRBD2 aligns across 7 bases. The CDR3 loop spans 14 amino acids. V was pared by 2 bases and J by 2 bases, with 0 bases of the junction left unmatched. The V gene's germline CDR1 is MDHEN and CDR2 SYDVKM. CDR3 protein: CASSLGLAYNEQFF. CDR3 nucleotide sequence: TGTGCCAGCAGTTTAGGACTAGCCTACAATGAGCAGTTCTTC.

This chain connects TRBV6-6 to TRBJ2-1; 7 nucleotides match TRBD2. The CDR3 runs to 16 residues. Trimming cost V 7 bases and J 1 base; bases outside gene matches: 10. Germline loops: CDR1 MNHNY, CDR2 SVGAGI (reference sequence). CDR3 sequence: CASTQSSGTSYNEQFF. Here the CDR3 DNA reads TGTGCCAGCACCCAATCTAGCGGCACATCCTACAATGAGCAGTTCTTC.

This clone came up a few times. The V and J genes are TRBV7-2 and TRBJ2-3; 10 nucleotides align to TRBD1. Germline V gives CDR1 SGHTA, CDR2 FQGNSA. Germline trimming cut 5 bases from V and 6 bases from J; bases unmatched to any gene: 5. This CDR3 is 14 amino acids long. CDR3 bases: TGTGCCAGCAGCCCGGGACAGGGGCCGGATACGCAGTATTTT. Its translation is CASSPGQGPDTQYF. The variable domain in full, completed from reference TRBV7-2 and TRBJ2-3, reads GAGVSQSPSNKVTEKGKDVELRCDPISGHTALYWYRQSLGQGLEFLIYFQGNSAPDKSGLPSDRFSAERTGGSVSTLTIQRTQQEDSAVYLCASSPGQGPDTQYFGPGTRLTVL.

CDR3 loop: CASSEALYTDTQYF. DNA for the CDR3: TGTGCCAGCAGTGAAGCACTATATACAGATACGCAGTATTTT. V gene TRBV6-1 combines with J gene TRBJ2-3; D is unclear. This CDR3 is 14 amino acids long. Germline V gene data show CDR1 as MNHNS and CDR2 as SASEGT. V was trimmed by 0 bases and J by 3 bases, leaving 7 bases between them.

The chain joins TRBV6-5 to TRBJ2-7, with 12 bases aligning to TRBD2. This CDR3 is 15 amino acids long. Germline V gives CDR1 MNHEY, CDR2 SVGAGI. Trimming removed 2 bases from V and 3 bases from J; junction bases left unmatched: 2. CDR3 region: CASSYRLAGDYEQYF. The DNA of the CDR3 is TGTGCCAGCAGTTACCGACTAGCGGGAGACTACGAGCAGTACTTC.

The V and J genes are TRBV10-3 and TRBJ2-4; D is unclear. The CDR3 has 14 amino acids. Looked up from germline, CDR1 is ENHRY and CDR2 is SYGVKD. V was cut by 0 bases and J by 2 bases, with 5 bases left in between. This CDR3 reads CAISESPSKNIQYF. CDR3 sequence (DNA): TGTGCCATCAGTGAGTCCCCCTCCAAAAACATTCAGTACTTC.

This clone was counted between two and nine times. This chain joins TRBV6-1 and TRBJ1-5; the D gene is possibly TRBD1 (5 bases). Trimming removed 4 bases from V and 4 bases from J, with 11 bases in between. Germline CDR1 is MNHNS and CDR2 is SASEGT. The CDR3 has 14 amino acids. The CDR3 loop is CASSARDANQPQHF. DNA for the CDR3: TGTGCCAGCAGTGCCAGGGATGCGAATCAGCCCCAGCATTTT.

This clone was observed a handful of times. The rearrangement uses TRBV6-1 and TRBJ1-2; TRBD1 might be the D (6 bases). CDR1 is MNHNS and CDR2 is SASEGT in the germline V gene. V was shortened by 5 bases and J by 0 bases, with 7 bases between the two germline ends. The CDR3 length is 13 residues. The CDR3 loop reads CASSTGTNYGYTF. DNA of the CDR3: TGTGCCAGCAGTACAGGGACTAACTATGGCTACACCTTC.

This clone was recorded a few times. J is TRBJ1-4 and V is TRBV6-6, with TRBD1 matching 7 bases. The CDR3 has 14 residues. The trim removed 6 bases at V and 6 bases at J, leaving 7 bases unmatched. From germline, CDR1 is MNHNY and CDR2 SVGAGI (reference sequence). CDR3 DNA sequence: TGTGCCAGCAGGATCGGACAGGAGGATGAAAAACTGTTTTTT. It encodes CASRIGQEDEKLFF.

The chain uses TRBV18 and TRBJ2-7; a weak D match, TRBD2 (5 bases). The CDR3 loop spans 14 amino acids. The V end lost 0 bases, the J end lost 1 base, and 7 bases lay between the germline ends. Germline lookup yields CDR1 KGHSH and CDR2 LQKENI. The CDR3 loop is CASSPPVASYEQYF. The CDR3 nucleotides are TGTGCCAGCTCACCACCAGTAGCGTCCTACGAGCAGTACTTC.

DNA of the CDR3: TGTGCCAGTACCCTTGTTCTCTCAGGGACTGAAGCTTTCTTT. As protein: CASTLVLSGTEAFF. The chain couples TRBV19 to TRBJ1-1, with a possible D match to TRBD1 (5 bases). The CDR3 loop spans 14 amino acids. The V end lost 7 bases, the J end lost 5 bases, and 17 bases lay between the germline ends. Germline V CDR1 and CDR2: LNHDA, SQIVND (reference sequence). The full variable domain, completed using reference TRBV19 and TRBJ1-1, is DGGITQSPKYLFRKEGQNVTLSCEQNLNHDAMYWYRQDPGQGLRLIYYSQIVNDFQKGDIAEGYSVSREKKESFPLTVTSAQKNPTAFYLCASTLVLSGTEAFFGQGTRLTVV.

This clone was found a few times. The V call is TRBV6-1, the J call TRBJ2-5; 9 bases align to TRBD2. The germline V gene has CDR1 MNHNS and CDR2 SASEGT. The ends lost 0 bases at V and 4 bases at J; junction bases unmatched: 0. The CDR3 has 14 residues. The CDR3 spells CASSEASGRETQYF. CDR3 sequence (DNA): TGTGCCAGCAGTGAAGCTAGCGGGAGAGAGACCCAGTACTTC.

The rearrangement joins TRBV27 to TRBJ2-2, with 11 bases identical to TRBD2. V was clipped by 2 bases and J by 4 bases; unmatched bases: 3. This CDR3 is 16 amino acids long. Germline V gene sequence: CDR1 MNHEY, CDR2 SMNVEV (reference sequence). CDR3 in amino acids: CASSLLAGGLTGELFF. The DNA for the CDR3 is TGTGCCAGCAGTTTACTAGCGGGAGGCCTCACCGGGGAGCTGTTTTTT.

The chain carries TRBV27 and TRBJ2-2; no definite D call. Trimming left V 3 bases short and J 5 bases short, with 7 bases between. The CDR3 consists of 13 residues. CDR1 MNHEY and CDR2 SMNVEV come from the germline V gene (reference sequence). The CDR3 spells CASSFAETGELFF. The DNA for the CDR3 is TGTGCCAGCAGTTTTGCGGAAACCGGGGAGCTGTTTTTT.